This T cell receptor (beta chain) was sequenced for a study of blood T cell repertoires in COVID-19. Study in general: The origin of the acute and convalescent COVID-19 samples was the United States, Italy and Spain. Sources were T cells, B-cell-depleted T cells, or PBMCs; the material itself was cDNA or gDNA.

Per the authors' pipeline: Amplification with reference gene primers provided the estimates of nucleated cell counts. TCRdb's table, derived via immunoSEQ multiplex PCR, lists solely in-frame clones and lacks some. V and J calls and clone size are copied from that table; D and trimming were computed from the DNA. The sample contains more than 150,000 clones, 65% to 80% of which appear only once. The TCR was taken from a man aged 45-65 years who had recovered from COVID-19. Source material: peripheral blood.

As DNA, the CDR3 is TGTGCCACCCGAGGAGGGGCCCAAGAGACCCAGTACTTC. Protein: CATRGGAQETQYF. The chain combines TRBV25-1 with TRBJ2-5; the D gene is possibly TRBD2 (6 bases). The CDR3 length is 13 residues. The V and J ends lost 10 bases and 1 base respectively, with 13 bases between them. CDR1 and CDR2 from the germline V gene are MGHDK and SYGVNS.